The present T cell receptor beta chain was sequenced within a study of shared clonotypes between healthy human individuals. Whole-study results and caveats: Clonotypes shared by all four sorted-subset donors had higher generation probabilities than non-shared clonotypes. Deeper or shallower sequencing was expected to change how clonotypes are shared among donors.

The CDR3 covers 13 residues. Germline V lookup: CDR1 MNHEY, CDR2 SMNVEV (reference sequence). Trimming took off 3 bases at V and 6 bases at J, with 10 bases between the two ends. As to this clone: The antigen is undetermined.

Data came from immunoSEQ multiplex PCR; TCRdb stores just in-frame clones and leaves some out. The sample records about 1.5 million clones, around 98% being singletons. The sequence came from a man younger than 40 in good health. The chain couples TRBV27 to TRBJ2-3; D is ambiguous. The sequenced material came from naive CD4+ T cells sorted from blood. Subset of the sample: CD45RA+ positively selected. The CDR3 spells CASSFVRWDTQYF. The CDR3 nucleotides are TGTGCCAGCAGTTTCGTCAGGTGGGATACGCAGTATTTT.